What follows describes a single T cell receptor (beta chain). Antigen specificity is unknown. Germline V gene sequence: CDR1 SQVTM, CDR2 ANQGSEA. Deletions cut 0 bases from V and 4 bases from J, with 12 bases between. There are 14 residues in the CDR3. The sample is drawn from a study of cytomegalovirus exposure and HLA in healthy donors. Overall study results and limits: Cytomegalovirus status, reportedly, was diagnosed with high specificity and sensitivity by the classifier. Most TCR sequences showed up rarely, but some public TCRs showed up in many donors.

PCR amplification relied on 60 Vbeta primers (plus 13 Jbeta primers). Authors' methods: Per a later analysis, the number of unique TCR beta chains was some 75 million, of which 9 million to 14 million were shared. TCRdb keeps only in-frame clones here, not all; method: immunoSEQ multiplex PCR. D and trimming were read from the DNA, whereas the V and J calls and clone size are those reported in that table. This repertoire shows around 70,000 clones, around 75% found once; its top ten account for 12%. The sequenced sample was PBMCs. The TCR comes from a man between 65 and 80 years old in good health and CMV-seronegative. The chain has TRBV29-1 and TRBJ1-2, with D perhaps matching TRBD1 (5 bases). The CDR3 DNA sequence: TGCAGCGTTGAAGAGCCGGACATATTCTATGGCTACACCTTC. Encoded protein: CSVEEPDIFYGYTF.